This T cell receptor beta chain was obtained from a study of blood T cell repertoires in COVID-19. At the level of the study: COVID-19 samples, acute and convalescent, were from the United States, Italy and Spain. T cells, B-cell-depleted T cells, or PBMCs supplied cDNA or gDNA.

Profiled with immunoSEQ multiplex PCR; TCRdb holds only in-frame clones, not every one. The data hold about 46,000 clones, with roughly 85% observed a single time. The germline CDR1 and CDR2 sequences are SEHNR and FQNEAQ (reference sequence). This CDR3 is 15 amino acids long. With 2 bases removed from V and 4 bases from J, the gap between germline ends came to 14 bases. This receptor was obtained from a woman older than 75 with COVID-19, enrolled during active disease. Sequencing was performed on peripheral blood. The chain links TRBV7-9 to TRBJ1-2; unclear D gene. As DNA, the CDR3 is TGTGCCAGCAGCTTAAACCCGCCAGGTGTCTATGGCTACACCTTC. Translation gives CASSLNPPGVYGYTF.